The present TCR beta chain was sequenced within a study of T cells in localized non-small cell lung cancer. This clone was observed a handful of times. Its antigen is still unknown. The CDR3 totals 14 residues. The germline gives CDR1 SGHNT, CDR2 YENEEA. Trimming cost V 5 bases and J 6 bases, with 14 bases left between them. Study results and caveats: One tumor region alone was sequenced, and heterogeneity therefore remains possible. Appearing in adjacent lung were a median about 59 of the top 100 tumor clones. Longer overall survival was linked to higher blood T cell density.

The data were produced by immunoSEQ multiplex PCR, yet TCRdb's version contains in-frame clones alone and is incomplete. The table records 2,500 to 3,500 clones, approximately 30% of them present only once. This specimen consisted of lung tumor tissue, obtained before any cancer treatment. The sequence came from a female donor of 60 years or more with stage II squamous cell lung carcinoma. V and J are TRBV11-3 and TRBJ2-1; possible D gene TRBD2, 6 bases. CDR3 DNA: TGTGCCAGCAGCCCTATGAGCGGGCCCAATGAGCAGTTCTTC. Residues: CASSPMSGPNEQFF.